Following are 18 T cell receptor beta chains from one sample sequenced in a study of breast tumors, draining lymph nodes, adjacent tissues. TCRdb reprocessed the multiplex PCR reads via MiXCR and lists one record per CDR3 protein. The sample gives 150,000 to 200,000 distinct CDR3 sequences, roughly 30% of which show up once; around 4.1% is in the top ten. The lymph nodes were axillary draining lymph nodes from breast cancer patients. Sequenced sample: axillary lymph node tissue. The receptors originated from a female donor with breast cancer. Some clones in this sample may be carry-over from other donors' samples.

This clonotype has more than one count but fewer than ten. A much more abundant neighbour one base away suggests this may be a read error. This CDR3 fails to terminate in the conserved phenylalanine or tryptophan, so it likely reflects a read error. The chain employs TRBV7-6 and TRBJ2-5, with D uncertain. Germline V gene sequence: CDR1 SGHVS, CDR2 FNYEAQ. The V and J ends lost 1 base and 3 bases respectively, with 9 bases between them. This CDR3 has 14 residues. For the CDR3, the DNA is TGTGCCAGCAGCTTAGGTTCCCCCAAAGAGACCCAGTACCTC. This encodes CASSLGSPKETQYL.

This clonotype was detected ten times or more. The chain recombines TRBV6-1 with TRBJ1-6; D ambiguous. The V gene's germline CDR1 is MNHNS and CDR2 SASEGT. CDR3 length: 16 amino acids. Trimming cost V 7 bases and J 8 bases, with 21 bases left between them. CDR3 sequence (DNA): TGTGCCAGCACCAAAATTAAAGGCTTATCGGATTCACCCCTCCACTTT. Translation gives CASTKIKGLSDSPLHF.

This clonotype was found many times. The V call is TRBV12-3 or TRBV12-4, the J call TRBJ1-2, with D unresolved. The CDR3 is 14 residues long. The V and J ends lost 0 bases and 8 bases respectively, with 13 bases between them. The CDR3 DNA sequence: TGTGCCAGCAGTTTAGCGGGTTATGTACAGGGCTACACCTTC. It is translated as CASSLAGYVQGYTF.

This clonotype was observed many times. The chain links TRBV7-6 to TRBJ1-5; D remains ambiguous. The CDR3 has 16 amino acids. Per germline, CDR1 SGHVS and CDR2 FNYEAQ. Trimming shortened V by 5 bases and J by 0 bases, and 14 bases separated the two germline ends. The CDR3 sequence is CASSIRAKYSNQPQHF. The DNA of the CDR3 is TGTGCCAGCAGCATTCGGGCGAAATATAGCAATCAGCCCCAGCATTTT. The full variable domain, its missing parts supplied by reference TRBV7-6 and TRBJ1-5, is GAGVSQSPRYKVTKRGQDVALRCDPISGHVSLYWYRQALGQGPEFLTYFNYEAQQDKSGLPNDRFSAERPEGSISTLTIQRTEQRDSAMYRCASSIRAKYSNQPQHFGDGTRLSIL.

This clonotype was seen many times. This rearrangement joins TRBV19 to TRBJ1-2, with D possibly being TRBD1 (6 bases). V dropped 4 bases and J dropped 0 bases, with 9 bases sitting between them. Germline V gene lookup returns CDR1 LNHDA and CDR2 SQIVND (reference sequence). The CDR3 extends over 14 amino acids. The CDR3 bases are TGTGCCAGTAGTACCCGACAGGCTAACTATGGCTACACCTTC. Amino acid sequence: CASSTRQANYGYTF.

CDR3 in DNA: TGTGCCAGCAGTTATGGACAGGGGGTGACCCAGCATTTT. Translating gives CASSYGQGVTQHF. The chain is built from TRBV6-6 and TRBJ1-5; 10 bases are a match to TRBD1. Losses at the gene ends were 3 bases for V and 11 bases for J; bases not matched to a gene: 4. The CDR3 runs 13 residues. Looked up from germline, CDR1 is MNHNY and CDR2 is SVGAGI (reference sequence).

This clonotype was counted a few times. This may be a read error: a much more frequent sequence differs by one nucleotide. The chain joins TRBV5-6 to TRBJ2-7; D is undetermined. Between the trimmed V and J ends, which lost 1 base and 0 bases, there was a span of 8 bases. The CDR3 length is 14 residues. CDR1 is SGHDT, CDR2 YYEEEE, per germline. CDR3 residues: CASSLYAASYEQYF. The CDR3 DNA reads TGTGCCAGCAGCTTGTATGCAGCCTCCTACGAGCAGTACTTC.

In its sample, this clonotype was seen many times. The rearrangement joins TRBV18 to TRBJ2-5, with a possible D match to TRBD1 (5 bases). This CDR3 has 14 residues. Trimming took off 6 bases at V and 0 bases at J, with 11 bases between the two ends. The germline gives CDR1 KGHSH, CDR2 LQKENI. CDR3 loop: CASSFKTDQETQYF. CDR3 nucleotides: TGTGCCAGCTCTTTCAAGACAGACCAAGAGACCCAGTACTTC.

The chain recombines TRBV13 with TRBJ2-7, with D maybe TRBD1 (6 bases). This CDR3 has 17 residues. CDR1 is PRHDT and CDR2 is FYEKMQ in the germline V gene (reference sequence). Between the trimmed V and J ends, which lost 5 bases and 1 base, there was a span of 21 bases. The CDR3 DNA sequence: TGTGCCAGCAGCAAACAGGGTGGGGGCGGAAGTTCCTACGAGCAGTACTTC. Translation: CASSKQGGGGSSYEQYF.

Here the CDR3 reads CASSSGGRYEQYF. DNA for the CDR3: TGTGCCAGCAGTTCAGGGGGGAGATACGAGCAGTACTTC. The V gene is TRBV27, the J gene TRBJ2-7; D is perhaps TRBD1 (7 bases). The V gene's germline CDR1 is MNHEY and CDR2 SMNVEV (reference sequence). This CDR3 is built from 13 residues. V was clipped by 4 bases and J by 4 bases, with 11 bases between them.

This clonotype was observed a few times. Being one base from a much bigger clone, this may be a read error. This CDR3 fails to terminate in the conserved phenylalanine or tryptophan, so it likely reflects a read error. The chain links TRBV9 to TRBJ2-5; D remains unclear. Trimming left V 4 bases short and J 1 base short, with 8 bases between. Germline CDR1 SGDLS, CDR2 YYNGEE. CDR3 length: 13 residues. In DNA form, the CDR3 reads TGTGCCAGCAGCCCCTTCGTCCAAGAGACCCAGTACTCC. This translates into CASSPFVQETQYS.

This clonotype was counted only a few times. Compared with germline, one end of the junction differs, possibly owing to a read error. The chain carries TRBV6-1 and TRBJ2-1; 10 bases fit TRBD2. The CDR3 covers 14 residues. Germline lookup yields CDR1 MNHNS and CDR2 SASEGT. The CDR3 sequence: CASSNQRGTSGANF. CDR3 sequence (DNA): TGTGCCAGCAGTAATCAAAGGGGTACTAGCGGGGCTAACTTC.

This clonotype was detected many times. V usage is TRBV12-3 or TRBV12-4 and J usage is TRBJ1-5, with D possibly matching TRBD1 (5 bases). Trimming left V 6 bases short and J 3 bases short, with 9 bases between. The CDR3 contains 13 residues. The CDR3 loop is CASSQGYNQPQHF. CDR3 nucleotide sequence: TGTGCCAGCAGCCAGGGATACAATCAGCCCCAGCATTTT.

This clonotype was observed a few times. The chain uses TRBV9 and TRBJ2-4; 7 bases are shared with TRBD1. Germline CDR1 SGDLS, CDR2 YYNGEE. The CDR3 loop spans 14 amino acids. V gave up 4 bases and J gave up 9 bases; unmatched junction bases: 10. In DNA, the CDR3 is TGTGCCAGCAGCCCCGAGACAGGGTTGGGCATTCAGTACTTC. Protein product: CASSPETGLGIQYF.

This clonotype was detected a few times. This likely comes from a read error, as the CDR3 has no conserved phenylalanine or tryptophan at its end. The chain is built from TRBV7-6 and TRBJ2-1; 9 bases agree with TRBD2. The CDR3 spans 14 residues. CDR1 SGHVS and CDR2 FNYEAQ come from the germline V gene. Trimming cost V 2 bases and J 6 bases; bases outside gene matches: 2. This chain's CDR3 is CASSLMRGGNEQFL. CDR3 DNA sequence: TGTGCCAGCAGCTTAATGCGGGGGGGCAATGAGCAGTTCCTC.

Only a few counts were recorded for this clonotype. The J gene is TRBJ2-3, the V gene TRBV7-9; no clear D gene. Germline values: CDR1 SEHNR, CDR2 FQNEAQ (reference sequence). The CDR3 covers 16 residues. V was pared by 5 bases and J by 2 bases, with 17 bases between. The CDR3 here is CASSRSALLSTDTQYF. The CDR3 DNA sequence: TGTGCCAGCAGCCGCTCGGCTCTCCTATCCACAGATACGCAGTATTTT.

This clonotype has a count of ten or more. This rearrangement joins TRBV6-5 to TRBJ2-7; D uncertain. Germline CDR1 and CDR2: MNHEY and SVGAGI. The CDR3 has 14 residues. Trimming shortened V by 6 bases and J by 6 bases, and 18 bases separated the two germline ends. The CDR3 nucleotides read TGTGCCAGCAGATCCCTCCGGGCCAGCAGCGAGCAGTACTTC. Translating gives CASRSLRASSEQYF.

As for this clonotype: Being one base from a much bigger clone, this may be a read error. This chain links TRBV20-1 with TRBJ2-7; D not certain. Germline V gene sequence: CDR1 DFQATT, CDR2 SNEGSKA (reference sequence). The CDR3 covers 14 residues. DNA of the CDR3: TGCAGTGCTAGAGATATTGACTTTTCCTCCGAGCAGTACTTC. This codes for CSARDIDFSSEQYF.